This TCR beta chain originates from a study of shared clonotypes between healthy human individuals. Sequencing was performed with immunoSEQ multiplex PCR; in TCRdb, only in-frame clones are kept and a portion is missing. Found here are about 1.5 million clones, roughly 96% of them singletons; the top ten hold 1% to 1.5%. Germline-derived CDR1 and CDR2 are MNHNY and SVGAGI (reference sequence). CDR3 length equals 15 residues. The V and J ends lost 5 bases and 4 bases respectively, with 14 bases between them. This chain uses TRBV6-6 with TRBJ1-4, with D maybe TRBD1 (6 bases). Sequenced material: naive CD4+ T cells sorted from blood. Subset here: CD45RA+ positively selected. The source is a man between 25 and 39 years old in good health. CDR3 amino acids: CASSTQGTHNEKLFF. The CDR3 coding sequence is TGTGCCAGCAGTACACAGGGAACACATAATGAAAAACTGTTTTTT.